Following are 21 T cell receptor beta chains from one sample sequenced in a study of identical twins. TCRdb re-called the 5' RACE reads through MiXCR, storing one row per CDR3 protein. The repertoire holds 500,000 to 700,000 distinct CDR3 sequences, with 7% to 7.5% as singletons. These same data were also listed under a study on yellow fever vaccine responses in identical twins.

Sequencing input: PBMCs. These TCRs come from a woman aged 18-35 years in good health.

A few counts support this clonotype. This sequence joins TRBV11-2 and TRBJ2-7; 9 nucleotides match TRBD2. Germline CDR1 SGHAT, CDR2 FQNNGV. Losses at the gene ends were 4 bases for V and 3 bases for J; bases not matched to a gene: 7. CDR3 size: 15 residues. The CDR3: CASSSRRLADYEQYF. The CDR3 DNA sequence: TGTGCCAGCAGCTCTCGCAGACTAGCGGACTACGAGCAGTACTTC.

This clonotype was observed many times. The J gene is TRBJ2-1, the V gene TRBV10-3; TRBD2 matches at 7 bases. The ends lost 6 bases at V and 3 bases at J; junction bases unmatched: 5. The CDR3 runs to 14 residues. Germline CDR1 is ENHRY and CDR2 is SYGVKD. DNA for the CDR3: TGTGCCATCAGCGCGGGAGTTAACTACAATGAGCAGTTCTTC. Translated: CAISAGVNYNEQFF.

This clonotype came up a few times. Mismatch with germline at one junction end may stem from a read error. V and J are TRBV7-2 and TRBJ2-3; 10 bases align to TRBD2. The CDR3 is made up of 16 amino acids. Germline assignment: CDR1 SGHTA and CDR2 FQGNSA. The DNA of the CDR3 is TGTGCCAGCAGCTTAATCGCTAGCGGGAGCATAGATACGCAGTATTTT. As protein: CASSLIASGSIDTQYF.

This clonotype occurred many times. This sequence joins TRBV6-4 and TRBJ2-2; D is uncertain. Germline values: CDR1 MRHNA, CDR2 SNTAGT. The CDR3 loop spans 13 amino acids. The V end was cut by 0 bases, the J end by 4 bases, with 3 bases between. The DNA of the CDR3 is TGTGCCAGCAGTGACTCCCCCACCGGGGAGCTGTTTTTT. This encodes CASSDSPTGELFF.

This clonotype was detected only a few times. The rearrangement joins TRBV6-5 to TRBJ2-7; TRBD2 agrees at 7 bases. Germline values: CDR1 MNHEY, CDR2 SVGAGI. CDR3 length: 16 residues. The V and J ends lost 0 bases and 6 bases, in that order; junction bases with no gene match: 11. The CDR3: CASSYSSAGALGEQYF. CDR3 coding DNA: TGTGCCAGCAGTTACTCATCCGCGGGAGCCTTGGGCGAGCAGTACTTC.

This clonotype was seen more than once but under ten times. The chain is built from TRBV4-1 and TRBJ2-2, with D perhaps assigned TRBD1 or TRBD2 (5 bases each). The V gene's germline CDR1 is MGHRA and CDR2 YSYEKL. The CDR3 contains 14 residues. Trimming pared 5 bases from V and 7 bases from J, leaving 14 bases between. The chain's CDR3 is CASSFNGAGGELFF. DNA of the CDR3: TGCGCCAGCAGCTTTAACGGGGCTGGCGGGGAGCTGTTTTTT.

This clonotype was counted a few times. This sequence joins TRBV3-1 and TRBJ2-7; D gene uncertain. Trimming removed 2 bases from V and 4 bases from J, with 6 bases in between. Germline assignment: CDR1 LGHDT and CDR2 YNNKEL (reference sequence). The CDR3 extends over 12 amino acids. CDR3 DNA sequence: TGTGCCAGCAGCCAAAGGGCTTACGAGCAGTACTTC. Its translation is CASSQRAYEQYF.

The gene calls are TRBV2 and TRBJ2-3, with D tentatively TRBD1 (5 bases). Trimming left V 8 bases short and J 5 bases short, with 17 bases between. The V gene's germline CDR1 is SNHLY and CDR2 FYNNEI. The CDR3 runs 14 residues. The chain's CDR3 is CASGARLFGDTQYF. CDR3 nucleotide sequence: TGTGCCAGCGGGGCCCGGTTGTTTGGAGATACGCAGTATTTT.

This clonotype was detected a few times. This chain joins TRBV14 and TRBJ2-1; D ambiguous. The CDR3 length is 13 residues. The germline V gene has CDR1 SGHDN and CDR2 FVKESK. V was clipped by 2 bases and J by 12 bases, with 14 bases between them. The DNA for the CDR3 is TGTGCCAGCAGCCAATCAGTAGGTGGCGGGCAGTTCTTC. Translating it yields CASSQSVGGGQFF. The variable domain in full, completed from reference TRBV14 and TRBJ2-1, reads EAGVTQFPSHSVIEKGQTVTLRCDPISGHDNLYWYRRVMGKEIKFLLHFVKESKQDESGMPNNRFLAERTGGTYSTLKVQPAELEDSGVYFCASSQSVGGGQFFGPGTRLTVL.

This clonotype was counted a few times. V usage is TRBV12-3 or TRBV12-4 and J usage is TRBJ2-1; D is possibly TRBD2 (6 bases). Trimming shortened V by 6 bases and J by 0 bases, and 15 bases separated the two germline ends. The CDR3 length is 16 residues. Here the CDR3 reads CASRGREPTSYNEQFF. CDR3 in DNA: TGTGCCAGCAGGGGGCGGGAACCCACCTCCTACAATGAGCAGTTCTTC.

The chain links TRBV11-2 to TRBJ2-2; 7 nucleotides line up with TRBD2. Germline CDR1 is SGHAT and CDR2 is FQNNGV. The CDR3 is made up of 13 amino acids. V lost 5 bases to trimming and J lost 6 bases; unmatched junction nucleotides: 3. The chain's CDR3 is CASSIGLAGELFF. Here the CDR3 DNA reads TGTGCCAGCAGCATAGGACTAGCCGGGGAGCTGTTTTTT.

Details on this clonotype: One end of the junction does not line up with germline, which may come from a read error. The V and J genes are TRBV20-1 and TRBJ2-1, with 14 nucleotides matching TRBD2. The CDR3 has 16 amino acids. Germline CDR1 is DFQATT and CDR2 is SNEGSKA (reference sequence). The CDR3 loop reads CSARDRKTSGGATLIF. The CDR3 DNA reads TGCAGTGCTAGAGATCGGAAGACTAGCGGGGGGGCTACCTTGATCTTC.

For this clonotype: A single base separates this from a much larger clone, so it may be a read error. V is TRBV12-3 or TRBV12-4 and J is TRBJ2-1; weak D call: TRBD1 (6 bases). The CDR3 runs 18 residues. The CDR3: CACSLAGTGTPSYNEQFF. The CDR3 DNA sequence: TGTGCCTGCAGTTTGGCCGGAACAGGGACACCCTCCTACAATGAGCAGTTCTTC.

This clonotype was seen many times. The V gene is TRBV28, the J gene TRBJ1-4; D is uncertain. The germline gives CDR1 MDHEN, CDR2 SYDVKM. The CDR3 length is 19 residues. Trimming stripped 3 bases from V and 0 bases from J, with 20 bases between. CDR3 DNA: TGTGCCAGCAGTTTTCTGAGCCTGAGAAAGCCAGCAACTAATGAAAAACTGTTTTTT. The encoded protein is CASSFLSLRKPATNEKLFF.

This clonotype was observed a few times. The chain has TRBV3-1 and TRBJ2-2, with 10 bases lining up with TRBD2. CDR1 is LGHDT, CDR2 YNNKEL, per germline (reference sequence). Trimming took 1 base from V and 4 from J; bases not matched to a gene: 0. The CDR3 runs 15 residues. CDR3 nucleotides: TGTGCCAGCAGCCAAGGGACTAGCGGCACCGGGGAGCTGTTTTTT. As protein: CASSQGTSGTGELFF.

The chain combines TRBV7-9 with TRBJ2-2; D possibly corresponds to TRBD2 (5 bases). V shed 2 bases and J shed 3 bases, with 10 bases lying between them. This CDR3 spans 15 amino acids. The germline V gene encodes CDR1 SEHNR and CDR2 FQNEAQ (reference sequence). CDR3 DNA: TGTGCCAGCAGCTTACGGGGATTGGACACCGGGGAGCTGTTTTTT. It encodes CASSLRGLDTGELFF.

The chain couples TRBV5-6 to TRBJ2-3, with 11 positions matching TRBD2. From germline, CDR1 is SGHDT and CDR2 YYEEEE. This CDR3 is built from 17 residues. The trim removed 0 bases at V and 5 bases at J, leaving 8 bases unmatched. The CDR3 DNA is TGTGCCAGCAGCTTGGCCAGTAGCGGGGGGGCCGGAGATACGCAGTATTTT. Protein: CASSLASSGGAGDTQYF.

This clonotype was seen at least ten times. The chain carries TRBV27 and TRBJ2-2; D unclear. Germline V gene lookup returns CDR1 MNHEY and CDR2 SMNVEV (reference sequence). CDR3 length equals 12 residues. V lost 5 bases and J 7 bases, leaving 8 bases between the germline ends. CDR3 DNA sequence: TGTGCCAGCAGTCGAGGAGTCGGGGAGCTGTTTTTT. This translates into CASSRGVGELFF.

This clonotype appeared many times. V is TRBV12-3 or TRBV12-4 and J is TRBJ1-1; D is perhaps TRBD1 (5 bases). Trimming pared 2 bases from V and 6 bases from J, leaving 10 bases between. This CDR3 spans 13 amino acids. CDR3 region: CASSLSGTPEAFF. The CDR3 DNA sequence: TGTGCCAGCAGTTTATCGGGGACGCCTGAAGCTTTCTTT.

There are a few counts of this clonotype. The chain is built from TRBV7-9 and TRBJ1-4; D uncertain. The germline V gene has CDR1 SEHNR and CDR2 FQNEAQ (reference sequence). The V end lost 5 bases, the J end lost 5 bases, and 12 bases lay between the germline ends. The CDR3 runs 14 residues. Here the CDR3 DNA reads TGTGCCAGCAGCCCCAGGTGGGCGAATGAAAAACTGTTTTTT. Translated: CASSPRWANEKLFF. The complete variable domain, with remaining parts taken from reference TRBV7-9 and TRBJ1-4, reads DTGVSQNPRHKITKRGQNVTFRCDPISEHNRLYWYRQTLGQGPEFLTYFQNEAQLEKSRLLSDRFSAERPKGSFSTLEIQRTEQGDSAMYLCASSPRWANEKLFFGSGTQLSVL.

This clonotype was seen a few times. This chain links TRBV10-3 with TRBJ2-5, with D perhaps matching TRBD2 (5 bases). In germline, CDR1 is ENHRY, CDR2 SYGVKD. The CDR3 length is 15 residues. Trimming took 1 base from V and 5 from J, leaving 14 bases between them. The CDR3 protein is CAISEWASSSETQYF. The CDR3 DNA reads TGTGCCATCAGTGAGTGGGCTAGCTCAAGTGAGACCCAGTACTTC.